Listed here are 12 T cell receptor beta chains from one sample, sequenced in a study of blood T cell repertoires in COVID-19. The data were produced by immunoSEQ multiplex PCR, yet TCRdb's version contains in-frame clones alone and is incomplete. The sample lists about 40,000 clones, 90% seen once, with 12% in the top ten. Sequencing input: peripheral blood. The receptors stem from a man in his sixties or seventies with acute or convalescent COVID-19.

The gene calls are TRBV29-1 and TRBJ1-1, with 8 bases matching TRBD1. In germline, CDR1 is SQVTM, CDR2 ANQGSEA. The CDR3 runs to 17 residues. After removal of 3 bases from V and 1 base from J, the junction contained 13 bases not matched to a gene. The CDR3 DNA is TGCAGCGTTGAGGTTCTCCGGACAGGGATCACGAACACTGAAGCTTTCTTT. Its translation is CSVEVLRTGITNTEAFF.

The rearrangement joins TRBV11-2 to TRBJ2-7, with TRBD1 as a possible D gene (6 bases). CDR1 is SGHAT and CDR2 is FQNNGV in the germline V gene. There are 15 residues in the CDR3. The V gene lost 4 bases and the J gene lost 2 bases, with 15 bases spanning the gap. The chain's CDR3 is CASSSSATGAYEQYF. The CDR3 DNA follows: TGTGCCAGCAGCTCCTCAGCGACAGGCGCCTACGAGCAGTACTTC. The variable domain in full, with the rest retrieved from reference TRBV11-2 and TRBJ2-7, is EAGVAQSPRYKIIEKRQSVAFWCNPISGHATLYWYQQILGQGPKLLIQFQNNGVVDDSQLPKDRFSAERLKGVDSTLKIQPAKLEDSAVYLCASSSSATGAYEQYFGPGTRLTVT.

This chain uses TRBV4-3 with TRBJ2-7; D is unclear. Germline CDR1 reads LGHNA; CDR2 reads YSLEER. Trimming took off 3 bases at V and 7 bases at J, with 13 bases between the two ends. CDR3 length: 13 amino acids. The DNA of the CDR3 is TGCGCCAGCAGCCACAGCACAGAGTCAGAGCAGTACTTC. It codes for CASSHSTESEQYF.

This chain joins TRBV10-3 and TRBJ2-1; 10 bases fit TRBD2. V dropped 6 bases and J dropped 13; count of bases not matched to a gene: 15. The CDR3 sequence is 15 residues long. CDR1 and CDR2 from the germline V gene are ENHRY and SYGVKD. CDR3 sequence: CAISLPSLTSGSQFF. CDR3 DNA sequence: TGTGCCATCAGCCTACCCTCTCTGACTAGCGGGTCCCAGTTCTTC.

The J gene is TRBJ2-2, the V gene TRBV14; possibly TRBD1 for D (5 bases). Trimming stripped 4 bases from V and 6 bases from J, with 18 bases between. Germline CDR1 and CDR2: SGHDN and FVKESK. The CDR3 extends over 16 amino acids. CDR3: CASSRRLGLRSGELFF. CDR3 nucleotides: TGTGCCAGCAGCCGCCGGTTGGGGCTTCGGTCCGGGGAGCTGTTTTTT.

The rearrangement joins TRBV19 to TRBJ2-7, with D perhaps TRBD1 (5 bases). Germline values: CDR1 LNHDA, CDR2 SQIVND (reference sequence). The length of the CDR3 is 13 residues. The V gene lost 5 bases and the J gene lost 5 bases, with 13 bases spanning the gap. The CDR3 spells CASSVPGINEQYF. DNA of the CDR3: TGTGCCAGTAGTGTTCCAGGGATTAACGAGCAGTACTTC.

The chain uses TRBV12-3 or TRBV12-4 and TRBJ1-2, with D possibly TRBD1 on 5 matching bases. Trimming removed 5 bases at V and 13 bases at J, with 14 bases between. CDR3 length: 11 amino acids. CDR3 residues: CASSPGFSSTF. The CDR3 DNA follows: TGTGCCAGCAGTCCAGGGTTCTCTTCCACCTTC.

This sequence joins TRBV7-9 and TRBJ2-5; D perhaps matches TRBD2 (5 bases). V was trimmed by 4 bases and J by 5 bases, leaving 8 bases between them. This CDR3 region has 12 residues. The germline V gene has CDR1 SEHNR and CDR2 FQNEAQ (reference sequence). The CDR3 nucleotides are TGTGCCAGCAGCTCGGGGTGGGAGACCCAGTACTTC. Translation gives CASSSGWETQYF.

The J gene is TRBJ1-1, the V gene TRBV5-1; D gene uncertain. Trimming removed 3 bases from V and 6 bases from J, with 12 bases in between. The V gene's germline CDR1 is SGHRS and CDR2 YFSETQ. This CDR3 contains 13 residues. The DNA of the CDR3 is TGCGCCAGCAGCTCGCAAGAGTTGGCTGAAGCTTTCTTT. Translating it yields CASSSQELAEAFF.

The V gene is TRBV29-1, the J gene TRBJ2-7; possible D gene TRBD1, 6 bases. V lost 4 bases to trimming and J lost 2 bases, with 12 bases between them. The CDR3 runs to 13 residues. Germline V lookup: CDR1 SQVTM, CDR2 ANQGSEA. The CDR3 coding sequence is TGCAGCGTTGTGGCAGGGGCGCCCTACGAGCAGTACTTC. As protein: CSVVAGAPYEQYF.

The V gene is TRBV24-1, the J gene TRBJ1-2; 9 bases line up with TRBD1. Germline V gene sequence: CDR1 KGHDR, CDR2 SFDVKD. The trim removed 4 bases at V and 6 bases at J, leaving 8 bases unmatched. The CDR3 spans 15 residues. The CDR3 region has the DNA TGTGCCACCAGTGACCCGGGACAGGGAAATGATGGCTACACCTTC. Amino acids: CATSDPGQGNDGYTF.

The sample holds a few counts of this clone. CDR3 nucleotide sequence: TGTGCCAGCAGCTGGGGACAGGGTTATGGAAATGAGCAGTTCTTC. Encoded protein: CASSWGQGYGNEQFF. The chain is built from TRBV13 and TRBJ2-1; 9 positions agree with TRBD1. Germline V CDR1 and CDR2: PRHDT, FYEKMQ (reference sequence). CDR3 length equals 15 residues. J gave up 7 bases and V 4 bases, and 8 bases lay outside the gene matches.